What follows describes a single T cell receptor (beta chain). The clone's antigen remains unknown. No quality values exist for individual bases; no much larger clone is one base distant. This sample is drawn from a study of STAT5B mutations in CD4+ large granular lymphocyte leukemia (dated 2022 in TCRdb). As for the study more broadly: Among the healthy controls, the CDR3 'QG' motif was associated with a particular HLA allele. The study compared the TCRbeta repertoires of patients with CD4+ T-cell large granular lymphocyte leukemia against the TCRbeta repertoires of healthy blood donors. Flow cytometry performed on FACSCanto II or FACSVerse showed that the purified fractions had more than 95% purity among lymphocytes. Broad study findings and their caveats: The main leukemic clonotypes were found to be private to each patient, although 25% of the main leukemic clonotypes were detected at low frequency in the non-leukemic repertoires of other patients. The data were not HLA-matched, and the higher clonality in CD4+ T-LGLL than in CD8+ T-LGLL could be due to the relatively small sample size. Greater clonality appeared to be present in CD4-sorted patient repertoires than in healthy CD4+ repertoires, and the difference was retained after the putative leukemic clones were removed.

The immunoSEQ assay at survey resolution was used to sequence TCRbeta rearrangements from genomic DNA. Under the source paper's analysis protocol: In the TCR sequencing data, the smallest productive clonotype frequency that could be detected was 2.59 x 10-5. Only productive TCRbeta rearrangements, defined as complete and in-frame sequences, were included in the analyses. Simpson clonality, calculated in the immunoSEQ Analyzer version 3.0, was used as the measure of sample clonality. Clones were categorized by frequency as very rare, small, medium, large (1-20%) or hyperexpanded (>20%). OLGA 1.2.3 estimated generation probabilities, VDJtools produced V-gene circos plots, VDJdb was queried for specificities, and GLIPH identified CDR3 motifs. In TCRdb, the immuneACCESS table is reduced to in-frame sequences with V and J assigned. These tables do not hold every clone; where another copy was compared, an unresolved V gene accounts for under half, and the others remain unexplained. V, J and clone size reflect that table, while D and trimming were determined from the DNA. The sample table lists about 32,000 clones, around four fifths of them with a count of one. Of the sample, over 2.5% falls within the top ten clones.

The healthy controls were 35 or so blood donors, and the buffy coats of these donors were supplied by the Finnish Red Cross blood service. All TCR-sequenced material derived from peripheral blood: patient blood samples and healthy donor buffy coats. Ficoll-Hypaque gradient centrifugation was used to isolate peripheral blood mononuclear cells. CD4+ cells were purified magnetically from the buffy coats of healthy controls. Genomic DNA was extracted using the Gentra Puregene Cell and Tissue kit, and a Qubit 2.0 fluorometer was used to quantify it. The sequence was collected from a human donor in good health. Sequencing used CD4+ T cells from blood buffy coats.

The nucleotides are TGTGCCACCAGCAGGCCCGGGACATCTAACTATGGCTACACCTTC. Translated, this gives CATSRPGTSNYGYTF. The chain is made from TRBV15 and TRBJ1-2, with TRBD1 perhaps the D gene, on 6 matching bases. The germline V gene (reference sequence) gives CDR1 as LNHNV and CDR2 as YYDKDF. Trimming at the junction amounts to 3 bases on V and 0 bases on J, and the germline ends lie 11 bases apart. Its CDR3 holds 15 amino acids, cysteine through phenylalanine. Left in the record is the CDR3 DNA by itself, 45 bases read in frame from the first base.